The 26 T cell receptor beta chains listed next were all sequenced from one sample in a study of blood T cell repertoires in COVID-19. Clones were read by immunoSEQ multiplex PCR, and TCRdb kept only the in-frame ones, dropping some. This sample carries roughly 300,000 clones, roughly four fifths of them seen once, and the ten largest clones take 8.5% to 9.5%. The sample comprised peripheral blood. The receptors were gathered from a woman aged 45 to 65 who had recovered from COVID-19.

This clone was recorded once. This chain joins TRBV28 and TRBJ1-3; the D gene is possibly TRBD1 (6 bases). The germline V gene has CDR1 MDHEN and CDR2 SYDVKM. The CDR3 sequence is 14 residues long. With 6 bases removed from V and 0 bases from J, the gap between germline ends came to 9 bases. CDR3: CASSRGGSGNTIYF. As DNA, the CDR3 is TGTGCCAGCAGCAGAGGGGGCTCTGGAAACACCATATATTTT.

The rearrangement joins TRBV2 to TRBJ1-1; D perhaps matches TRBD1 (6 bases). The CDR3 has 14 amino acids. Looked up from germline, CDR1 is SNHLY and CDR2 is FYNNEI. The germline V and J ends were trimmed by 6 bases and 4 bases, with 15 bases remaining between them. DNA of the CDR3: TGTGCCAGCAGAGAACAGGGAGGGGGCACTGAAGCTTTCTTT. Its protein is CASREQGGGTEAFF.

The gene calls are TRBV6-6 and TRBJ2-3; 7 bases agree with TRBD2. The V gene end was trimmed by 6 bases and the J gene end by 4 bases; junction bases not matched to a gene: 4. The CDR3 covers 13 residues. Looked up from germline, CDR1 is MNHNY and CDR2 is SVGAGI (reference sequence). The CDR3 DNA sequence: TGTGCCAGCAGCCGGGAGGTGGCAGATACGCAGTATTTT. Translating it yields CASSREVADTQYF.

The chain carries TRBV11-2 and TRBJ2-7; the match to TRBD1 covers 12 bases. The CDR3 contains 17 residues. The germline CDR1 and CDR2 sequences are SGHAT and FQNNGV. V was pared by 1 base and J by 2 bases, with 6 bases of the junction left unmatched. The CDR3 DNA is TGTGCCAGCAGCTTAGCCGGGACAGGGGGCGGAACCTACGAGCAGTACTTC. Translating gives CASSLAGTGGGTYEQYF. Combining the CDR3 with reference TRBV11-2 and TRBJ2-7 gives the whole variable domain EAGVAQSPRYKIIEKRQSVAFWCNPISGHATLYWYQQILGQGPKLLIQFQNNGVVDDSQLPKDRFSAERLKGVDSTLKIQPAKLEDSAVYLCASSLAGTGGGTYEQYFGPGTRLTVT.

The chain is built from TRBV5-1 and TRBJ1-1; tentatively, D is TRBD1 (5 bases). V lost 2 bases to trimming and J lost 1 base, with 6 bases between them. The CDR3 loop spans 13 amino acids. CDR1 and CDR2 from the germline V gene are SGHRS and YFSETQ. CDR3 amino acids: CASSLGENTEAFF. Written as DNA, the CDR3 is TGCGCCAGCAGCTTAGGGGAGAACACTGAAGCTTTCTTT.

The CDR3: CASHPSGPYEQYF. CDR3 nucleotides: TGTGCCAGTCATCCTAGCGGCCCCTACGAGCAGTACTTC. The chain uses TRBV6-5 and TRBJ2-7, with 7 bases fitting TRBD2. Per germline, CDR1 MNHEY and CDR2 SVGAGI. This CDR3 is 13 amino acids long. J gave up 2 bases and V 9 bases, and 7 bases lay outside the gene matches.

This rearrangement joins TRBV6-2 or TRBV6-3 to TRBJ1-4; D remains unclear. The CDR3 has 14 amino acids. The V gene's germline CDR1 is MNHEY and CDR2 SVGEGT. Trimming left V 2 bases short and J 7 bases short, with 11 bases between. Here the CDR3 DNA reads TGTGCCAGCAGTTACGTGGGCGCCGGTGAAAAACTGTTTTTT. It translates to CASSYVGAGEKLFF.

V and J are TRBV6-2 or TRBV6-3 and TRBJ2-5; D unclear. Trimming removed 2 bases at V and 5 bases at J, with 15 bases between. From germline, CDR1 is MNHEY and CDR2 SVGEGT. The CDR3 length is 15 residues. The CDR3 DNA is TGTGCCAGCAGTTACCCCAACTCGGGTTGGGAGACCCAGTACTTC. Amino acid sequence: CASSYPNSGWETQYF.

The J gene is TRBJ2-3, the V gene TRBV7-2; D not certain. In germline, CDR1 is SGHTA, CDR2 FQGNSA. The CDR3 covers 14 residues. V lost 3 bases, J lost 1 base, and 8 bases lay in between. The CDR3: CASSFRQGTDTQYF. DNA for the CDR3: TGTGCCAGCAGCTTCAGGCAGGGCACAGATACGCAGTATTTT.

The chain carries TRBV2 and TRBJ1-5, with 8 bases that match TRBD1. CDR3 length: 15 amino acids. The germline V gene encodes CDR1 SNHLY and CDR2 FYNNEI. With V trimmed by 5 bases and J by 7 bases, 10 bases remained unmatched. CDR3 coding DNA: TGTGCCAGCAGTAGGAGACAGGGGAGCTACCAGCCCCAGCATTTT. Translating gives CASSRRQGSYQPQHF.

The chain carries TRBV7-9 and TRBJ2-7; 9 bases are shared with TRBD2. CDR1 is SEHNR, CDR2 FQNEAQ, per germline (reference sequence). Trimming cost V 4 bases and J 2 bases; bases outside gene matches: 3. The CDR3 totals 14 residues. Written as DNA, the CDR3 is TGTGCCAGCAGCTCCCTAGCGGGACCCTACGAGCAGTACTTC. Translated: CASSSLAGPYEQYF.

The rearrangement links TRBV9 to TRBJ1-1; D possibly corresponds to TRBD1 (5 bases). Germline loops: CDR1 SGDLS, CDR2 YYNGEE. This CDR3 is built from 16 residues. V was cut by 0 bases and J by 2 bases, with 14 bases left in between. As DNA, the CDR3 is TGTGCCAGCAGCGTAGAGGGGTGGGGCAGCAACACTGAAGCTTTCTTT. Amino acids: CASSVEGWGSNTEAFF.

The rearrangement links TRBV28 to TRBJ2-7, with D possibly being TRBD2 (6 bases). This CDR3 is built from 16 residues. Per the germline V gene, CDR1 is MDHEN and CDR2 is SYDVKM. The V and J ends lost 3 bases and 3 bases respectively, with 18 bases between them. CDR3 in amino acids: CASSFRPSGVHYEQYF. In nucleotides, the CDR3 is TGTGCCAGCAGTTTTAGGCCCTCGGGGGTCCACTACGAGCAGTACTTC. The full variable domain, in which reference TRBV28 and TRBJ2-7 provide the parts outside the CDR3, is DVKVTQSSRYLVKRTGEKVFLECVQDMDHENMFWYRQDPGLGLRLIYFSYDVKMKEKGDIPEGYSVSREKKERFSLILESASTNQTSMYLCASSFRPSGVHYEQYFGPGTRLTVT.

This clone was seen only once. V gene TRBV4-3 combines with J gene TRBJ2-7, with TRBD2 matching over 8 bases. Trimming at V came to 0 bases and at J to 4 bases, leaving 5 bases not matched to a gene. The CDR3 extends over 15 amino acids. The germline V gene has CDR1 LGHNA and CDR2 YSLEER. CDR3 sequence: CASSQEEVAGYEQYF. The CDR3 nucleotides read TGCGCCAGCAGCCAAGAGGAGGTAGCGGGGTACGAGCAGTACTTC.

As DNA, the CDR3 is TGCGCCAGCAGCCCCGACAGTCGCAATCAGCCCCAGCATTTT. Protein sequence: CASSPDSRNQPQHF. This chain links TRBV5-1 with TRBJ1-5, with D perhaps TRBD1 (5 bases). V lost 4 bases and J lost 2, with 10 bases in between. The CDR3 runs to 14 residues. CDR1 and CDR2 from the germline V gene are SGHRS and YFSETQ. Complete variable domain (other parts from reference TRBV5-1 and TRBJ1-5): KAGVTQTPRYLIKTRGQQVTLSCSPISGHRSVSWYQQTPGQGLQFLFEYFSETQRNKGNFPGRFSGRQFSNSRSEMNVSTLELGDSALYLCASSPDSRNQPQHFGDGTRLSIL.

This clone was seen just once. CDR3 nucleotide sequence: TGTGCCAGCCAAGGACAGGGCAACGAGCAGTACTTC. It is translated as CASQGQGNEQYF. The chain couples TRBV28 to TRBJ2-7; TRBD1 matches 8 bases. The length of the CDR3 is 12 residues. CDR1 and CDR2 from the germline V gene are MDHEN and SYDVKM. V lost 8 bases and J lost 5; bases outside the gene matches: 5.

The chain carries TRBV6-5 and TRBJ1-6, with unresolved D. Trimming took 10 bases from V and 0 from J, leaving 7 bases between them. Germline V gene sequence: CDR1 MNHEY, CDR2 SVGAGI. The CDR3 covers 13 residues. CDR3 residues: CATKSSYNSPLHF. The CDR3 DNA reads TGTGCCACGAAGAGCTCCTATAATTCACCCCTCCACTTT.

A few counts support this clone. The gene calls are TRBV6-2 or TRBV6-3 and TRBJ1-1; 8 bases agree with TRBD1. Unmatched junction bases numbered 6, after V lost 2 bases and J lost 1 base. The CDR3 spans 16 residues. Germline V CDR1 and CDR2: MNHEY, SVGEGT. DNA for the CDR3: TGTGCCAGCAGTTACACAACAGGGGGTGGGAACACTGAAGCTTTCTTT. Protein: CASSYTTGGGNTEAFF.

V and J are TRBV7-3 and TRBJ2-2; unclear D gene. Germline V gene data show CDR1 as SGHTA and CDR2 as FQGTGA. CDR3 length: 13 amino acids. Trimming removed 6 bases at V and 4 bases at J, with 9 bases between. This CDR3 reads CASSSPSTGELFF. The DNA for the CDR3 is TGTGCCAGCAGTTCCCCGAGCACCGGGGAGCTGTTTTTT. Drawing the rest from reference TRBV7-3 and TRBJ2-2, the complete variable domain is GAGVSQTPSNKVTEKGKYVELRCDPISGHTALYWYRQSLGQGPEFLIYFQGTGAADDSGLPNDRFFAVRPEGSVSTLKIQRTERGDSAVYLCASSSPSTGELFFGEGSRLTVL.

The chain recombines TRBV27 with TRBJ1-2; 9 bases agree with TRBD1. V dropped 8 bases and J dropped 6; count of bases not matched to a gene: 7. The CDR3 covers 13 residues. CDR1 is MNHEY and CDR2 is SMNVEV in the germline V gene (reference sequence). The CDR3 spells CASWDREKDGYTF. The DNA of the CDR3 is TGTGCCAGCTGGGACAGGGAGAAGGATGGCTACACCTTC.

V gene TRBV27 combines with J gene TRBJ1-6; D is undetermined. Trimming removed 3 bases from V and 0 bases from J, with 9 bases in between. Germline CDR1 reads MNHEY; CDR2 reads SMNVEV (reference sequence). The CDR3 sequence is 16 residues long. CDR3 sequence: CASSFRSSSYNSPLHF. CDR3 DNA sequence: TGTGCCAGCAGTTTCCGGTCAAGCTCCTATAATTCACCCCTCCACTTT.

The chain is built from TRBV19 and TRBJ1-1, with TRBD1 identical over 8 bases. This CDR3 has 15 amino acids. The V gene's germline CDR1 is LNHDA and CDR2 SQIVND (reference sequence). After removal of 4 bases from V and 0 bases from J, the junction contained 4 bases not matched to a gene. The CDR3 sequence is CASSTQGELNTEAFF. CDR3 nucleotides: TGTGCCAGTAGTACACAGGGGGAACTGAACACTGAAGCTTTCTTT.

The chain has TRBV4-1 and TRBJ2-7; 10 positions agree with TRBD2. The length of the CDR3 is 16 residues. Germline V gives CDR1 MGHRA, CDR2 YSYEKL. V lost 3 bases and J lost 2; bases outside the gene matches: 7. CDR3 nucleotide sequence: TGCGCCAGCAGCCACTCCCGGACTAGCGGACCCTACGAGCAGTACTTC. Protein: CASSHSRTSGPYEQYF.

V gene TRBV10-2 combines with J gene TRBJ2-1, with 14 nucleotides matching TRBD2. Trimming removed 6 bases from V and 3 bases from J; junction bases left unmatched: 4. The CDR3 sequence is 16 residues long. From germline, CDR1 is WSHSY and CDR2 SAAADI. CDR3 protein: CASRGTSGGYYNEQFF. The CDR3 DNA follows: TGCGCCAGCAGGGGGACTAGCGGGGGATACTACAATGAGCAGTTCTTC.

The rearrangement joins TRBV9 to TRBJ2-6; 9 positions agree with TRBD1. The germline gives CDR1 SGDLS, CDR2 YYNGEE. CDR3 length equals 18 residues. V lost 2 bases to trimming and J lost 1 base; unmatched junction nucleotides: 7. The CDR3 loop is CASSVTGTGRSGANVLTF. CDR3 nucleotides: TGTGCCAGCAGCGTCACCGGGACAGGGCGTTCTGGGGCCAACGTCCTGACTTTC. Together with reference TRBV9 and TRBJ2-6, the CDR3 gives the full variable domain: DSGVTQTPKHLITATGQRVTLRCSPRSGDLSVYWYQQSLDQGLQFLIQYYNGEERAKGNILERFSAQQFPDLHSELNLSSLELGDSALYFCASSVTGTGRSGANVLTFGAGSRLTVL.

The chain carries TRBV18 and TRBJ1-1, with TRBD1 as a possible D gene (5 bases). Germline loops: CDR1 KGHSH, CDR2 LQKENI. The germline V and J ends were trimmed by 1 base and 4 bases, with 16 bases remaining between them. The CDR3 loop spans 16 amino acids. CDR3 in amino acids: CASSPRQIGGGTEAFF. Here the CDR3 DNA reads TGTGCCAGCTCACCACGTCAGATTGGCGGGGGCACTGAAGCTTTCTTT.